In its sample, the clone carrying this T cell receptor beta chain was seen many times. The target antigen is unknown. The data derive from a study of T cell repertoires in cytomegalovirus infection. Study overall: Indications came from public TCR beta signatures; they pointed to CMV infection and to a matching HLA type. General study findings and limits: CMV-specific TCR beta clonotypes restricted by HLA-C dominated the ex vivo response.

TCRdb redid the calling of the reads with MiXCR, one entry per CDR3 protein. The sample lists almost 300,000 distinct CDR3 sequences, around 10% occurring once. The CDR3 contains 15 residues. Germline loops: CDR1 SEHNR, CDR2 FQNEAQ (reference sequence). V shed 1 base and J 2 bases; nucleotides not matched to a gene: 1. The chain joins TRBV7-9 to TRBJ1-3, with TRBD1 identical over 8 bases. The specimen sequenced was PBMCs. The clonotype originates from a human donor in good health (CMV status not recorded). Some clones in this sample may be carry-over from other donors' samples. CDR3 bases: TGTGCCAGCAGCTTAGAACAGGGGGCTGGAAACACCATATATTTT. Translated, it gives CASSLEQGAGNTIYF.